A single sample is the source of the 28 T cell receptor beta chains below, sequenced in a study of T cell repertoires and leukemia-associated antigens. Their cognate antigens are unknown. TCRdb recomputed calls from the 5' RACE reads with MiXCR, one row per CDR3 protein. The sample yields approximately 12,000 distinct CDR3 sequences, approximately 39% seen once. The sample was CD3+ T cells sorted from blood and cultured. Every receptor here comes from a female donor in good health.

In its sample, this clonotype was seen many times. The chain carries TRBV14 and TRBJ2-3; D unresolved. V gave up 2 bases and J gave up 7 bases, with 13 bases separating them. The CDR3 is 14 amino acids. The V gene's germline CDR1 is SGHDN and CDR2 FVKESK. CDR3 protein: CASSQNGYTNTQYF. The CDR3 DNA is TGTGCCAGCAGCCAAAACGGTTACACGAATACGCAGTATTTT. Using reference TRBV14 and TRBJ2-3 for the parts outside the CDR3, the full variable domain is EAGVTQFPSHSVIEKGQTVTLRCDPISGHDNLYWYRRVMGKEIKFLLHFVKESKQDESGMPNNRFLAERTGGTYSTLKVQPAELEDSGVYFCASSQNGYTNTQYFGPGTRLTVL.

This clonotype came up a few times. The CDR3 spells CASSQPSATSYNEQFF. The CDR3 nucleotides read TGCGCCAGCAGCCAGCCTAGCGCGACCTCCTACAATGAGCAGTTCTTC. V usage is TRBV5-1 and J usage is TRBJ2-1; D is perhaps TRBD2 (6 bases). The CDR3 has 16 residues. Per the germline V gene, CDR1 is SGHRS and CDR2 is YFSETQ. The germline V and J ends were trimmed by 4 bases and 0 bases, with 14 bases remaining between them.

In its sample, this clonotype is medium-sized. The V call is TRBV20-1, the J call TRBJ2-1, with a possible D match to TRBD2 (6 bases). V lost 3 bases and J 7 bases, leaving 13 bases between the germline ends. Looked up from germline, CDR1 is DFQATT and CDR2 is SNEGSKA (reference sequence). This CDR3 spans 13 amino acids. Written as DNA, the CDR3 is TGCAGTGCTAGCGGGAGAGGTAGGAATGAGCAGTTCTTC. As protein: CSASGRGRNEQFF.

On this clonotype: In this CDR3 the conserved last residue, phenylalanine or tryptophan, is missing, so a read error is likely. V is TRBV3-1 and J is TRBJ1-2; D unclear. Germline lookup yields CDR1 LGHDT and CDR2 YNNKEL (reference sequence). The CDR3 loop spans 13 amino acids. The CDR3 spells CPSSPQRVGGYTL. Here the CDR3 DNA reads TGTCCCAGCAGCCCCCAGAGGGTGGGGGGCTACACCCTC.

The rearrangement uses TRBV6-1 and TRBJ2-2; 13 nucleotides agree with TRBD2. The CDR3 has 15 residues. Unmatched junction bases numbered 2, after V lost 7 bases and J lost 3 bases. Germline V CDR1 and CDR2: MNHNS, SASEGT. The CDR3 reads CASTGLAGDTGELFF. CDR3 DNA sequence: TGTGCCAGCACCGGACTAGCGGGAGACACCGGGGAGCTGTTTTTT.

The chain has TRBV5-1 and TRBJ2-1, with D possibly being TRBD1 or TRBD2 (5 bases each). V dropped 5 bases and J dropped 5 bases, with 17 bases sitting between them. The CDR3 runs 15 residues. Germline CDR1 is SGHRS and CDR2 is YFSETQ. The CDR3 here is CASRTAGTGNNEQFF. The CDR3 DNA follows: TGCGCCAGCAGAACCGCCGGGACGGGTAACAATGAGCAGTTCTTC.

CDR3 nucleotide sequence: TGTGCCAGCAGCCCGGGCCTCTCCTACGAGCAGTACTTC. Translating gives CASSPGLSYEQYF. The rearrangement joins TRBV7-2 to TRBJ2-7; no firm D call. The CDR3 contains 13 residues. Germline V gene lookup returns CDR1 SGHTA and CDR2 FQGNSA. Trimming cost V 5 bases and J 0 bases, with 8 bases left between them.

The gene calls are TRBV20-1 and TRBJ2-5; D perhaps matches TRBD2 (5 bases). The germline V gene encodes CDR1 DFQATT and CDR2 SNEGSKA (reference sequence). The CDR3 length is 12 residues. DNA of the CDR3: TGCAGCTTGGCGGGTTCTGGGGAGACCCAGTACTTC. This translates into CSLAGSGETQYF.

Ten or more counts support this clonotype. The DNA of the CDR3 is TGTGCCAGCAGCTTGACCCCCCCCCAGGGGATATTCTTC. Protein sequence: CASSLTPPQGIFF. This chain uses TRBV5-4 with TRBJ2-1; possibly TRBD1 for D (6 bases). CDR1 and CDR2 (germline): SGHNT, YYREEE (reference sequence). The CDR3 length is 13 residues. V dropped 1 base and J dropped 16 bases, with 18 bases sitting between them.

The chain has TRBV11-2 and TRBJ1-4; D is unclear. V lost 1 base to trimming and J lost 0 bases, with 3 bases between them. Germline V gives CDR1 SGHAT, CDR2 FQNNGV. The CDR3 totals 14 residues. CDR3 protein: CASSLVATNEKLFF. CDR3 sequence (DNA): TGTGCCAGCAGCTTAGTTGCAACTAATGAAAAACTGTTTTTT. The full variable domain, rest sourced from reference TRBV11-2 and TRBJ1-4, is EAGVAQSPRYKIIEKRQSVAFWCNPISGHATLYWYQQILGQGPKLLIQFQNNGVVDDSQLPKDRFSAERLKGVDSTLKIQPAKLEDSAVYLCASSLVATNEKLFFGSGTQLSVL.

Many counts were recorded for this clonotype. The chain has TRBV7-9 and TRBJ2-7; no clear D. Germline assignment: CDR1 SEHNR and CDR2 FQNEAQ (reference sequence). V was shortened by 4 bases and J by 4 bases, with 11 bases between the two germline ends. The CDR3 has 13 residues. CDR3 DNA: TGTGCCAGCAGCTCAGCTGGCACATACGAGCAGTACTTC. It codes for CASSSAGTYEQYF. The complete variable domain, with remaining parts taken from reference TRBV7-9 and TRBJ2-7, reads DTGVSQNPRHKITKRGQNVTFRCDPISEHNRLYWYRQTLGQGPEFLTYFQNEAQLEKSRLLSDRFSAERPKGSFSTLEIQRTEQGDSAMYLCASSSAGTYEQYFGPGTRLTVT.

V and J are TRBV20-1 and TRBJ2-1; D remains ambiguous. Germline V gene data show CDR1 as DFQATT and CDR2 as SNEGSKA (reference sequence). This CDR3 comprises 15 residues. Trimming shortened V by 3 bases and J by 5 bases, and 17 bases separated the two germline ends. The CDR3 loop is CSARVPEIMHNEQFF. In DNA form, the CDR3 reads TGCAGTGCTAGGGTCCCGGAAATAATGCACAATGAGCAGTTCTTC.

As for this clonotype: A read error may produce the germline difference seen at one junction end. The rearrangement links TRBV10-3 to TRBJ2-2, with 8 bases matching TRBD2. CDR3 size: 15 residues. CDR1 is ENHRY and CDR2 is SYGVKD in the germline V gene. The CDR3 sequence: CATSDSSGYTGELFF. The CDR3 DNA sequence: TGCGCCACCAGTGATTCTAGCGGGTACACCGGGGAGCTGTTTTTT.

This clonotype is medium-sized (0.01 to 0.1%) by share. The genes are TRBV10-3 and TRBJ1-5, with D possibly matching TRBD1 (5 bases). The CDR3 has 15 residues. Looked up from germline, CDR1 is ENHRY and CDR2 is SYGVKD. V was trimmed by 5 bases and J by 5 bases, leaving 16 bases between them. As DNA, the CDR3 is TGTGCCATCAGTCGCCGTAATGACAGATATCAGCCCCAGCATTTT. This gives the protein CAISRRNDRYQPQHF.

This clonotype was seen repeatedly, ten times or more. The chain uses TRBV3-1 and TRBJ2-7; 8 bases fit TRBD1. There are 15 residues in the CDR3. The V gene's germline CDR1 is LGHDT and CDR2 YNNKEL (reference sequence). The J segment lost 2 bases and the V segment lost 3 bases, leaving 6 bases of the junction unmatched. In DNA, the CDR3 is TGTGCCAGCAGCCAGATCGGGACAGGAGCCTACGAGCAGTACTTC. Residues: CASSQIGTGAYEQYF.

In this sample, this clonotype is medium-sized. The chain uses TRBV5-1 and TRBJ2-7; D perhaps matches TRBD2 (5 bases). CDR1 and CDR2 from the germline V gene are SGHRS and YFSETQ. This CDR3 comprises 15 residues. Trimming cost V 0 bases and J 2 bases, with 12 bases left between them. This CDR3 reads CASSLEIARTYEQYF. CDR3 nucleotide sequence: TGCGCCAGCAGCTTGGAGATAGCGAGAACCTACGAGCAGTACTTC.

By its share, this clonotype is medium-sized. This chain uses TRBV7-2 with TRBJ1-3, with a tentative D call TRBD1 (5 bases). Germline CDR1 and CDR2: SGHTA and FQGNSA. V was shortened by 6 bases and J by 0 bases, with 12 bases between the two germline ends. The CDR3 spans 15 residues. Here the CDR3 DNA reads TGTGCCAGCAGGAGAGACAGCCACTCTGGAAACACCATATATTTT. Its protein product is CASRRDSHSGNTIYF.

The chain employs TRBV12-3 or TRBV12-4 and TRBJ2-7; possibly TRBD1 or TRBD2 for D (6 bases each). The CDR3 length is 14 residues. V dropped 4 bases and J dropped 0 bases, with 10 bases sitting between them. The CDR3 sequence is CASSWGASSYEQYF. CDR3 in DNA: TGTGCCAGCAGTTGGGGGGCCAGCTCCTACGAGCAGTACTTC.

This clonotype has just a few counts. The chain combines TRBV20-1 with TRBJ2-5; TRBD1 matches at 8 bases. CDR1 is DFQATT and CDR2 is SNEGSKA in the germline V gene (reference sequence). The junction had 8 bases not matched to a gene; V was cut back by 3 bases and J by 2 bases. The CDR3 is 15 residues long. CDR3 sequence reads: CSARHAGTGQETQYF. CDR3 nucleotides: TGCAGTGCTAGGCACGCCGGGACAGGACAAGAGACCCAGTACTTC.

This chain connects TRBV7-2 to TRBJ2-1, with D possibly being TRBD1 (5 bases). The germline V gene has CDR1 SGHTA and CDR2 FQGNSA. The CDR3 is 15 amino acids. Trimming removed 6 bases at V and 12 bases at J, with 24 bases between. Written as DNA, the CDR3 is TGTGCCAGCAGACCCGCCCAGGGCTTTCCCTCGGGGCAGTTCTTC. This encodes CASRPAQGFPSGQFF.

The rearrangement joins TRBV28 to TRBJ2-3; 9 nucleotides line up with TRBD2. V shed 7 bases and J 1 base; nucleotides not matched to a gene: 12. The CDR3 runs to 17 residues. Germline values: CDR1 MDHEN, CDR2 SYDVKM. The CDR3 reads CASNCWRLADRTDTQYF. CDR3 nucleotide sequence: TGTGCCAGCAATTGTTGGAGACTAGCGGACCGCACAGATACGCAGTATTTT.

The rearrangement joins TRBV5-1 to TRBJ2-1, with D possibly matching TRBD2 (6 bases). Trimming removed 3 bases at V and 5 bases at J, with 21 bases between. The CDR3 has 17 residues. Germline V lookup: CDR1 SGHRS, CDR2 YFSETQ. The DNA of the CDR3 is TGCGCCAGCAGCTCCGGTCTAGCGCCTTTGGGTCACAATGAGCAGTTCTTC. It translates to CASSSGLAPLGHNEQFF.

This clonotype came up many times. The rearrangement links TRBV5-4 to TRBJ1-2; D uncertain. V was pared by 0 bases and J by 3 bases, with 12 bases between. The CDR3 sequence is 15 residues long. Germline values: CDR1 SGHNT, CDR2 YYREEE (reference sequence). CDR3 nucleotide sequence: TGTGCCAGCAGCTTGGGGAACACGGGCTACTATGGCTACACCTTC. Its translation is CASSLGNTGYYGYTF.

The genes are TRBV4-1 and TRBJ1-2, with 8 bases lining up with TRBD1. CDR3 length: 16 residues. The V and J ends lost 1 base and 6 bases, in that order; junction bases with no gene match: 10. CDR1 is MGHRA, CDR2 YSYEKL, per germline. The CDR3 nucleotides are TGCGCCAGCAGCCAAGCCCTGGACAGGGCCACCGATGGCTACACCTTC. This encodes CASSQALDRATDGYTF.

The chain employs TRBV18 and TRBJ2-1; unclear D gene. V gave up 6 bases and J gave up 9 bases, with 9 bases separating them. This CDR3 is 11 amino acids long. Germline CDR1 is KGHSH and CDR2 is LQKENI. The CDR3 is CASSPGREQFF. In DNA, the CDR3 is TGTGCCAGCTCGCCCGGGCGTGAGCAGTTCTTC.

The chain uses TRBV5-1 and TRBJ2-5; TRBD2 aligns across 9 bases. Germline V gene sequence: CDR1 SGHRS, CDR2 YFSETQ. Trimming removed 4 bases from V and 13 bases from J; junction bases left unmatched: 5. This CDR3 contains 11 residues. CDR3 sequence reads: CASSNGTSPYF. In DNA form, the CDR3 reads TGCGCCAGCAGCAATGGGACTAGCCCGTACTTC.

This clonotype was seen repeatedly, ten times or more. The chain links TRBV27 to TRBJ1-1; D unclear. The CDR3 consists of 15 residues. V was trimmed by 5 bases and J by 2 bases, leaving 15 bases between them. Germline CDR1 is MNHEY and CDR2 is SMNVEV (reference sequence). The chain's CDR3 is CASSPTTILNTEAFF. CDR3 sequence (DNA): TGTGCCAGCAGTCCAACGACAATCCTAAACACTGAAGCTTTCTTT.

The table lists this clonotype with a few counts. This chain uses TRBV28 with TRBJ2-3; tentatively, D is TRBD1 or TRBD2 (6 bases each). Germline V gene sequence: CDR1 MDHEN, CDR2 SYDVKM. V lost 8 bases and J 3 bases, leaving 15 bases between the germline ends. The CDR3 consists of 14 residues. CDR3 amino acids: CASRDRRGTDTQYF. The CDR3, as DNA: TGTGCCAGCCGAGACAGGCGGGGAACAGATACGCAGTATTTT.